This entry lists 10 T cell receptor beta chains sequenced from one sample in a study of molecular identifiers for immune sequencing clone quantification. TCRdb passed the PCR reads through MiXCR, listing each CDR3 protein once. The table records fewer than 350,000 distinct CDR3 sequences, roughly 24% of them present only once. Sequencing was performed on naive CD8+ T cells from blood, with Jurkat cell RNA spiked in. Subset here: FACS-sorted CD8+CD4-CCR7+CD45RA+ naive T cells. Receptors were obtained from a human donor in good health. Some libraries in this study had Jurkat cell RNA spiked in.

This clonotype has only one observation. This could be a read error, since a much larger clone is one nucleotide away. The chain carries TRBV27 and TRBJ2-5, with 7 bases aligning to TRBD1. The germline V gene encodes CDR1 MNHEY and CDR2 SMNVEV (reference sequence). Trimming removed 6 bases from V and 2 bases from J; junction bases left unmatched: 9. The CDR3 length is 15 residues. The CDR3 sequence: CASRLQGYSQETQYF. CDR3 DNA: TGTGCCAGCAGACTACAGGGGTACTCACAAGAGACCCAGTACTTC.

Note on this clonotype: At one of its ends the junction is not consistent with the germline gene, which may arise from a read error. The V call is TRBV29-1, the J call TRBJ2-5; D may be TRBD1 (5 bases). This CDR3 spans 12 amino acids. Germline CDR1 is SQVTM and CDR2 is ANQGSEA. This CDR3 is CSVRTFQEAQYF. DNA for the CDR3: TGCAGCGTACGGACATTTCAAGAGGCCCAGTACTTC.

This chain connects TRBV7-9 to TRBJ1-4, with 8 bases lining up with TRBD1. The CDR3 has 17 amino acids. Germline trimming cut 5 bases from V and 8 bases from J; bases unmatched to any gene: 16. Germline CDR1 reads SEHNR; CDR2 reads FQNEAQ (reference sequence). The CDR3 DNA sequence: TGTGCCAGCAGCCAATCAATGCCCGGACAGGGTGTAGAAAAACTGTTTTTT. This encodes CASSQSMPGQGVEKLFF.

With respect to this clonotype: With a much larger clone just one base away, this may be a read error. V usage is TRBV28 and J usage is TRBJ1-5; D is ambiguous. The CDR3 covers 13 residues. Deletions cut 2 bases from V and 5 bases from J, with 7 bases between. Germline loops: CDR1 MDHEN, CDR2 SYDVKM. CDR3 sequence: CASSLIEDQPQHF. For the CDR3, the DNA is TGTGCCAGCAGTTTAATCGAGGATCAGCCCCAGCATTTT.

The table lists this clonotype with many counts. DNA for the CDR3: TGCGCCAGCAGCGCTGGCGGGGCAGGCATGAACACTGAAGCTTTCTTT. It translates to CASSAGGAGMNTEAFF. The rearrangement links TRBV5-1 to TRBJ1-1; D perhaps matches TRBD1 (5 bases). V was shortened by 4 bases and J by 0 bases, with 16 bases between the two germline ends. CDR1 is SGHRS, CDR2 YFSETQ, per germline. The CDR3 spans 16 residues.

This chain links TRBV6-5 with TRBJ2-3, with D possibly matching TRBD1 (6 bases). The CDR3 spans 15 residues. Germline V lookup: CDR1 MNHEY, CDR2 SVGAGI. Deletions cut 4 bases from V and 4 bases from J, with 15 bases between. The CDR3, as DNA: TGTGCCAGCAGTTCAGGGGCAACCATGGCAGATACGCAGTATTTT. It codes for CASSSGATMADTQYF.

This clonotype appeared many times. V is TRBV29-1 and J is TRBJ1-1; D is perhaps TRBD1 (5 bases). CDR3 length: 13 amino acids. Germline values: CDR1 SQVTM, CDR2 ANQGSEA. Between the trimmed V and J ends, which lost 1 base and 3 bases, there was a span of 9 bases. The CDR3 sequence is CSVEGGYYTEAFF. The DNA of the CDR3 is TGCAGCGTTGAAGGGGGCTATTACACTGAAGCTTTCTTT.

Of note for this clonotype: The junction shows a germline mismatch at one end, possibly a read error. The rearrangement joins TRBV7-9 to TRBJ2-5, with TRBD2 matching 7 bases. The germline CDR1 and CDR2 sequences are SEHNR and FQNEAQ (reference sequence). CDR3 length equals 14 residues. As DNA, the CDR3 is TGTGCCAGCAGCCCACCGTGGGGGGGAGAGCCCCAGTACTTC. This codes for CASSPPWGGEPQYF.

The J gene is TRBJ2-1, the V gene TRBV9; 8 positions match TRBD2. Germline V gene sequence: CDR1 SGDLS, CDR2 YYNGEE. Trimming took 4 bases from V and 9 from J; bases not matched to a gene: 18. The CDR3 length is 17 residues. CDR3: CASSSGKSGSLSIEQFF. CDR3 sequence (DNA): TGTGCCAGCAGCTCCGGAAAGAGCGGGAGTCTGAGTATTGAGCAGTTCTTC.

This clonotype was seen ten or more times. The chain couples TRBV29-1 to TRBJ1-3; no clear D gene. V dropped 0 bases and J dropped 1 base, with 16 bases sitting between them. This CDR3 contains 17 residues. Germline-derived CDR1 and CDR2 are SQVTM and ANQGSEA. Here the CDR3 DNA reads TGCAGCGTTGAAGATTTAAGGCCGGCAGAGTCTGGAAACACCATATATTTT. Translation gives CSVEDLRPAESGNTIYF. Full variable domain (outside the CDR3, taken from reference TRBV29-1 and TRBJ1-3): SAVISQKPSRDICQRGTSLTIQCQVDSQVTMMFWYRQQPGQSLTLIATANQGSEATYESGFVIDKFPISRPNLTFSTLTVSNMSPEDSSIYLCSVEDLRPAESGNTIYFGEGSWLTVV.